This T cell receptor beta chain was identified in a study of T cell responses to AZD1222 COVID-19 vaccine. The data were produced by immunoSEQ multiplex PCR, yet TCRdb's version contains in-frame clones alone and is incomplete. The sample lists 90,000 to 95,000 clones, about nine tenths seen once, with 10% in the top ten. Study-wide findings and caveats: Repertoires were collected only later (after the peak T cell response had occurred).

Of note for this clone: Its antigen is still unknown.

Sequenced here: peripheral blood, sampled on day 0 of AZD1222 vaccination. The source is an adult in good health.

In DNA form, the CDR3 reads TGCGCCAGCAGTCAAGGGGTTTCGTGGCAGGACTCTAACACCGGGGAGCTGTTTTTT. Translation: CASSQGVSWQDSNTGELFF. The V gene is TRBV23-1, the J gene TRBJ2-2; D might be TRBD2 (5 bases). TRBV23-1 is marked as an open reading frame, function uncertain. Trimming removed 2 bases at V and 2 bases at J, with 21 bases between. The CDR3 consists of 19 residues.